This T cell receptor (beta chain) appears in the sequencing data of a study of CD8 T cells in ankylosing spondylitis. Via MiXCR, TCRdb re-called the 5' RACE reads, giving one row per CDR3 protein. Of under 300,000 distinct CDR3 sequences in the sample, around 7.8% are singletons; the top ten hold around 6.8%. This clonotype was seen only a few times. Germline V lookup: CDR1 SGHTA, CDR2 FQGTGA. Trimming cost V 5 bases and J 5 bases; bases outside gene matches: 9. The CDR3 extends over 16 amino acids. The clonotype was recovered from a male donor with ankylosing spondylitis or in good health (not recorded which). The genes are TRBV7-3 and TRBJ2-2; 9 bases fit TRBD1. Sequenced material: blood, either unsorted or a sorted T cell fraction (not recorded which). The CDR3 DNA follows: TGTGCCAGCAGCCCCGCTGGGACAGGGCCGACCGGGGAGCTGTTTTTT. Its translation is CASSPAGTGPTGELFF.